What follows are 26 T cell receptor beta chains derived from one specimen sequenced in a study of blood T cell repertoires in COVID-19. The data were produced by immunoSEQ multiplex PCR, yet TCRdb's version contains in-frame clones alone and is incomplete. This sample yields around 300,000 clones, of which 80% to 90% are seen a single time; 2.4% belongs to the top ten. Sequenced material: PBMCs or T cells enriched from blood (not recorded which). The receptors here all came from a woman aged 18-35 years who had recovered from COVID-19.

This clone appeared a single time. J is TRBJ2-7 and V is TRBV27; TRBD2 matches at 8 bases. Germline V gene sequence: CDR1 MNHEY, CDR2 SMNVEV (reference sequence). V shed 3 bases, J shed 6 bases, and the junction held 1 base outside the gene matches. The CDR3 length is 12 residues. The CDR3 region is CASSFSGGEQYF. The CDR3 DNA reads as TGTGCCAGCAGTTTCAGCGGGGGCGAGCAGTACTTC.

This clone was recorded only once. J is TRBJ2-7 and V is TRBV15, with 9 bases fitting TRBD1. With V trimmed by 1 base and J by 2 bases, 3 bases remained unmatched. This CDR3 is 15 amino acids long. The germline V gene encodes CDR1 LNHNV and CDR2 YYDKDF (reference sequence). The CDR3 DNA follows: TGTGCCACCAGCAGAGGAAGGACAGGGGCCTACGAGCAGTACTTC. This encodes CATSRGRTGAYEQYF.

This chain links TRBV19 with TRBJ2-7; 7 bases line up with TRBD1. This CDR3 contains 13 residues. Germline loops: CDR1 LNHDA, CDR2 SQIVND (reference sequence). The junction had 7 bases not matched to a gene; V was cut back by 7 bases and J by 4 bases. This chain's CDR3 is CASTEGGGYEQYF. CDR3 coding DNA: TGTGCCAGTACGGAAGGGGGCGGGTACGAGCAGTACTTC.

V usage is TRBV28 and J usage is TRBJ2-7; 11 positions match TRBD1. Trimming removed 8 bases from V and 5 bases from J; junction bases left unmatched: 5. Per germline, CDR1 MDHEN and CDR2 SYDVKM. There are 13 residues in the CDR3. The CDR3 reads CASLWTGGNEQYF. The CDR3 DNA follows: TGTGCCAGCTTATGGACAGGGGGCAACGAGCAGTACTTC.

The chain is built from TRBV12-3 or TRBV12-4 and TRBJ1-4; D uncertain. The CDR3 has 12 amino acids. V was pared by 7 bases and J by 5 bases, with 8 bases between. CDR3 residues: CASTTENEKLFF. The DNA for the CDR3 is TGTGCCAGCACTACAGAGAATGAAAAACTGTTTTTT.

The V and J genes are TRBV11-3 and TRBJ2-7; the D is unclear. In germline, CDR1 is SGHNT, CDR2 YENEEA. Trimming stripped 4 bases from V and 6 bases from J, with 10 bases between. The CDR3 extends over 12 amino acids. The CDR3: CASSWRVSEQYF. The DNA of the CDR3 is TGTGCCAGCAGCTGGAGAGTGAGCGAGCAGTACTTC.

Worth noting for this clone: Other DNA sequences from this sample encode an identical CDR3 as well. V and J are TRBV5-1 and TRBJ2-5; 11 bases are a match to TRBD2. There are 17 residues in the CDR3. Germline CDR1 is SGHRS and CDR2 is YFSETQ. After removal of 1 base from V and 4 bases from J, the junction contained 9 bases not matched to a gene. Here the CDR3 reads CASSLSGTSGGRETQYF. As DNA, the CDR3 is TGCGCCAGCAGCTTGTCCGGGACTAGCGGCGGGAGAGAGACCCAGTACTTC.

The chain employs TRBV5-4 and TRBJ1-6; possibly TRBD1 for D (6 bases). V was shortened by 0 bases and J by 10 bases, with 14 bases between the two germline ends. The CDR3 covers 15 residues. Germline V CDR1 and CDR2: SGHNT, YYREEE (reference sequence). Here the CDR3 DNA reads TGTGCCAGCAGCTTGGCCGGACAGCCAACCTCACCCCTCCACTTT. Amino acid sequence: CASSLAGQPTSPLHF.

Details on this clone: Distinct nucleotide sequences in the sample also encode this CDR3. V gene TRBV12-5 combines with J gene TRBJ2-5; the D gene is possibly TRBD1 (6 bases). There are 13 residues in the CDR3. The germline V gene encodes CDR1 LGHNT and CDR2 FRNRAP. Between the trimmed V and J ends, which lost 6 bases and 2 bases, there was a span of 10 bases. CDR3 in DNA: TGTGCTAGTGGATCCGGACAGCAAGAGACCCAGTACTTC. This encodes CASGSGQQETQYF.

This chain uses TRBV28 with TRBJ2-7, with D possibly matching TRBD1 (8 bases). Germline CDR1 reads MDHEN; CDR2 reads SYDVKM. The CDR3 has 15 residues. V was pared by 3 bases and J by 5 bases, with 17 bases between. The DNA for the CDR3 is TGTGCCAGCAGTTTGTACCGACAGGGGACTAACGAGCAGTACTTC. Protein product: CASSLYRQGTNEQYF.

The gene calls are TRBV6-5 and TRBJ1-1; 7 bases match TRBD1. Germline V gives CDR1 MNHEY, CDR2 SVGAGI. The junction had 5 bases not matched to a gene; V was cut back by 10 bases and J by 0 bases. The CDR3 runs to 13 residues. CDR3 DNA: TGTGCCACGAACAGGGGAGTGAACACTGAAGCTTTCTTT. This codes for CATNRGVNTEAFF.

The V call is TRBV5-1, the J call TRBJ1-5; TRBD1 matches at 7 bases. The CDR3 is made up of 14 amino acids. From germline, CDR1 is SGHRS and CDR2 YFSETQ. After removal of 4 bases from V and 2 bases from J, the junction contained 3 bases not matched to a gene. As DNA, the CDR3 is TGCGCCAGCAGCCCGGGACAGCGCAATCAGCCCCAGCATTTT. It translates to CASSPGQRNQPQHF.

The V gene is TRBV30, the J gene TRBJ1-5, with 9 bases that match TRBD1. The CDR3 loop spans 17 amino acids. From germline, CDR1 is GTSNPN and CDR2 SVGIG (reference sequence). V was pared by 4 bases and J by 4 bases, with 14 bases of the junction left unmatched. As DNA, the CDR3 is TGTGCCTGGATATTACTGGGGGACAGGGAAGGAAATCAGCCCCAGCATTTT. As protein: CAWILLGDREGNQPQHF.

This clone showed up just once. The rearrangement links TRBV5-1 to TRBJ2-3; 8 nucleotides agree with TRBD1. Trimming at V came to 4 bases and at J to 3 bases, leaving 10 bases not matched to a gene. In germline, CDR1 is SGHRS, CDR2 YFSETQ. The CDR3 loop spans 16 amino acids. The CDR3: CASSQGPGGETDTQYF. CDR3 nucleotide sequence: TGCGCCAGCAGCCAGGGTCCAGGGGGCGAAACAGATACGCAGTATTTT. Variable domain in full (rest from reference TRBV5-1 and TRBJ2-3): KAGVTQTPRYLIKTRGQQVTLSCSPISGHRSVSWYQQTPGQGLQFLFEYFSETQRNKGNFPGRFSGRQFSNSRSEMNVSTLELGDSALYLCASSQGPGGETDTQYFGPGTRLTVL.

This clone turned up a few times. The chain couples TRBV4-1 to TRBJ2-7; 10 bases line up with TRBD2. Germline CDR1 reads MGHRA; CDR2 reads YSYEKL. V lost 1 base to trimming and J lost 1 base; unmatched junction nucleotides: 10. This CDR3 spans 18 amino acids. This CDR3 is CASSQVRIAGGPSYEQYF. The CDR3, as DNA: TGCGCCAGCAGCCAAGTCCGAATAGCGGGGGGCCCTTCCTACGAGCAGTACTTC.

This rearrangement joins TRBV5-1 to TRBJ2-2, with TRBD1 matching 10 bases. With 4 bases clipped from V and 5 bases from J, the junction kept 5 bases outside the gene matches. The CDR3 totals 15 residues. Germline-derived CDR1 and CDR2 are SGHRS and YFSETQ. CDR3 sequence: CASSVGQGHTGELFF. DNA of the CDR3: TGCGCCAGCAGCGTGGGACAGGGGCATACCGGGGAGCTGTTTTTT.

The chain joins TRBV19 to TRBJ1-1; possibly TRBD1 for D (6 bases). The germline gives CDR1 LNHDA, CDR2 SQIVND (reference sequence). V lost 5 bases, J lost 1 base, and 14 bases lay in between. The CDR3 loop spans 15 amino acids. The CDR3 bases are TGTGCCAGTAGTTTCTTAACGGGACAGAACACTGAAGCTTTCTTT. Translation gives CASSFLTGQNTEAFF.

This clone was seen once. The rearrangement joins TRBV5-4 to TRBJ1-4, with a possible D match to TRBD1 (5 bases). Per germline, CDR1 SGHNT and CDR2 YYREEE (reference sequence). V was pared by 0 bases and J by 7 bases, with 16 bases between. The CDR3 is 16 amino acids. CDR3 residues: CASSLETGGDAEKLFF. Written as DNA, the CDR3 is TGTGCCAGCAGCTTGGAAACGGGAGGGGACGCTGAAAAACTGTTTTTT.

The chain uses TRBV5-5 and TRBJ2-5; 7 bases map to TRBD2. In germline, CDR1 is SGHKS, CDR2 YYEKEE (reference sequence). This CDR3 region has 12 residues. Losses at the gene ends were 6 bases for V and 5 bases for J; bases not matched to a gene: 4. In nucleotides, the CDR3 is TGTGCCAGCACCCTGGGGGGGGAGACCCAGTACTTC. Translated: CASTLGGETQYF.

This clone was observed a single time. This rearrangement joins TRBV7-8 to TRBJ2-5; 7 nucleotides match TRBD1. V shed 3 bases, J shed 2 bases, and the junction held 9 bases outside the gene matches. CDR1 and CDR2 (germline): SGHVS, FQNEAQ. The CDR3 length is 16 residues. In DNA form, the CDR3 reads TGTGCCAGCAGCTTGGGCTGGGACAGCTCTCAAGAGACCCAGTACTTC. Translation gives CASSLGWDSSQETQYF.

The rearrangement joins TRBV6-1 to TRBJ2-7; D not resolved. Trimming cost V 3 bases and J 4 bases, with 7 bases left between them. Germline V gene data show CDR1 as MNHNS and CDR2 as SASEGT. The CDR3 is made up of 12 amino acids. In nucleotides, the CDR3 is TGTGCCAGCAGTGATGTCGGTTACGAGCAGTACTTC. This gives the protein CASSDVGYEQYF.

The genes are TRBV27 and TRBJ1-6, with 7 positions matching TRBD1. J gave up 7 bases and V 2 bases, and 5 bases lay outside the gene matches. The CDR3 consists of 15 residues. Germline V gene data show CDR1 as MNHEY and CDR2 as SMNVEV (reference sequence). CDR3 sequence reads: CASSLIRGPNSPLHF. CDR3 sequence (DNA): TGTGCCAGCAGTTTAATTAGGGGGCCGAATTCACCCCTCCACTTT.

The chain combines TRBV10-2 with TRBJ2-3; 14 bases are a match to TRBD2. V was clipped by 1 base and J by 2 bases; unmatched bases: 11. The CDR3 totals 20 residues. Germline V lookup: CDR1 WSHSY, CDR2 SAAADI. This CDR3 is CASSEFPGLAGGPSTDTQYF. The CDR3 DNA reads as TGCGCCAGCAGTGAGTTCCCCGGACTAGCGGGGGGTCCCTCCACAGATACGCAGTATTTT.

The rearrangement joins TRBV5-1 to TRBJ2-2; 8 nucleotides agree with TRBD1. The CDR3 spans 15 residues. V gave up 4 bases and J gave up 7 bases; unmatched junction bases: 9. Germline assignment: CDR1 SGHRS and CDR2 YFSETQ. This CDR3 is CASSTGQGSGGELFF. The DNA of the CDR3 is TGCGCCAGCAGCACCGGACAGGGCTCAGGCGGGGAGCTGTTTTTT. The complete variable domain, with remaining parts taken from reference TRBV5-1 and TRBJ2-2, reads KAGVTQTPRYLIKTRGQQVTLSCSPISGHRSVSWYQQTPGQGLQFLFEYFSETQRNKGNFPGRFSGRQFSNSRSEMNVSTLELGDSALYLCASSTGQGSGGELFFGEGSRLTVL.

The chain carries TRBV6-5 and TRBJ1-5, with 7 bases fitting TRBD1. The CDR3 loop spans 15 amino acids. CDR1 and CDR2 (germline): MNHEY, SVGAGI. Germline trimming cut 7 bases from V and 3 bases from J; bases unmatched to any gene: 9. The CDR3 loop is CASNVQTGNNQPQHF. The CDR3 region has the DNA TGTGCCAGCAACGTCCAGACAGGGAACAATCAGCCCCAGCATTTT.

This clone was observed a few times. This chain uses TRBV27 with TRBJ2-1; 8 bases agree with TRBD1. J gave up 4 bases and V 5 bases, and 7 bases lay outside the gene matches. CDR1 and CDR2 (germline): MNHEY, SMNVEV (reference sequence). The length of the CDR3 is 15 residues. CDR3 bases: TGTGCCAGCAGTGCGGGGACAGGTGTATACAATGAGCAGTTCTTC. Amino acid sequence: CASSAGTGVYNEQFF.